The TCR beta chain described here comes from a study of cytomegalovirus exposure and HLA in healthy donors. Study-wide points: Many donors carried some public TCRs, although rarity characterized most TCR sequences. Altogether, about 160 TCR beta chains were recorded as cytomegalovirus-associated.

CDR3 size: 14 residues. Germline CDR1 is SGDLS and CDR2 is YYNGEE. Germline trimming cut 3 bases from V and 5 bases from J; bases unmatched to any gene: 5. Use of 60 Vbeta and 13 Jbeta primers characterized the PCR. Here immunoSEQ multiplex PCR was the method, and the copy in TCRdb shows in-frame clones only, minus some. This sample's table reports approximately 130,000 clones. On this clone itself: Antigen: not known.

The source of this sequence is a woman aged 60 to 75 in good health and CMV-seronegative. The chain combines TRBV9 with TRBJ2-3, with 8 positions matching TRBD1. The material sequenced was PBMCs. CDR3 sequence (DNA): TGTGCCAGCAGCGGTACCACAGGGGGAGATACGCAGTATTTT. This codes for CASSGTTGGDTQYF.